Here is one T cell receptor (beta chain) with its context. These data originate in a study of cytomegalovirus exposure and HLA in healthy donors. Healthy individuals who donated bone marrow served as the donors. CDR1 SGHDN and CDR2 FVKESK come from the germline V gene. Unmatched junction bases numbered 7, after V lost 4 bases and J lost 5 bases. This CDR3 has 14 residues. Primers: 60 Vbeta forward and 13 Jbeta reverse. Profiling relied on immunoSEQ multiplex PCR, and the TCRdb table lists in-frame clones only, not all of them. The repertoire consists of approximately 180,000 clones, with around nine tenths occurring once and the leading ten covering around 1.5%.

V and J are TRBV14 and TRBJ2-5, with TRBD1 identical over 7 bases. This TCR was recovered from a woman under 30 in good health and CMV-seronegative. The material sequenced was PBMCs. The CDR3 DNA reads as TGTGCCAGCAGCCCCCGGACAGGACGGGAGACCCAGTACTTC. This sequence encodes CASSPRTGRETQYF.